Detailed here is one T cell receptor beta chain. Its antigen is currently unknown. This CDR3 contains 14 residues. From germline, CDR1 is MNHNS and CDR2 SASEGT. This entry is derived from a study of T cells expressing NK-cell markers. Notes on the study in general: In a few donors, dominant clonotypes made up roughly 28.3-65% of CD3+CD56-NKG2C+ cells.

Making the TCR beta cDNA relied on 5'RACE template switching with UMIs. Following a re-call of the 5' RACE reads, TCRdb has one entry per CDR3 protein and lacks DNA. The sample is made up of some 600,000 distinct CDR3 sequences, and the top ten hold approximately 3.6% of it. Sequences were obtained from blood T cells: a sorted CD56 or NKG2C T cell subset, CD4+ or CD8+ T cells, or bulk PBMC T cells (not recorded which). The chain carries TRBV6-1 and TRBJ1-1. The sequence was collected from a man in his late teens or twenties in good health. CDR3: CASIRTGGLDEAFF.